Below, 27 T cell receptor beta chains from the same sample are listed, as sequenced in a study of shared clonotypes between healthy human individuals. Data came from immunoSEQ multiplex PCR; TCRdb stores just in-frame clones and leaves some out. Of about 680,000 clones in the sample, about three quarters were seen once. The sample was memory CD4+ T cells sorted from blood. The subset: CD45RA-negative fraction. The receptors were gathered from a woman aged 30 to 39 in good health.

This clone was detected a few times. The rearrangement joins TRBV7-2 to TRBJ2-2; D may be TRBD2 (5 bases). This CDR3 comprises 15 residues. From germline, CDR1 is SGHTA and CDR2 FQGNSA. The V end lost 5 bases, the J end lost 6 bases, and 16 bases lay between the germline ends. CDR3 loop: CASSRRVANPGELFF. The CDR3 DNA reads TGTGCCAGCAGCCGGCGGGTAGCCAATCCCGGGGAGCTGTTTTTT. Variable domain in full (rest from reference TRBV7-2 and TRBJ2-2): GAGVSQSPSNKVTEKGKDVELRCDPISGHTALYWYRQSLGQGLEFLIYFQGNSAPDKSGLPSDRFSAERTGGSVSTLTIQRTQQEDSAVYLCASSRRVANPGELFFGEGSRLTVL.

The chain couples TRBV2 to TRBJ2-7; 7 bases map to TRBD1. V dropped 8 bases and J dropped 8; count of bases not matched to a gene: 15. The CDR3 spans 14 residues. Germline loops: CDR1 SNHLY, CDR2 FYNNEI. CDR3 residues: CASRRQGGWNQQYF. The CDR3 DNA reads as TGTGCCAGCCGACGGCAAGGGGGCTGGAACCAGCAGTACTTC.

The table lists this clone with a count of one. The chain is built from TRBV27 and TRBJ2-1, with 11 bases aligning to TRBD1. Germline V gives CDR1 MNHEY, CDR2 SMNVEV (reference sequence). CDR3 length: 15 residues. Germline trimming cut 7 bases from V and 7 bases from J; bases unmatched to any gene: 9. CDR3 nucleotide sequence: TGTGCCAGCATACTTCGGACAGGGGGCATGAATGAGCAGTTCTTC. This gives the protein CASILRTGGMNEQFF.

This clone was picked up one time. V is TRBV28 and J is TRBJ2-7, with D possibly TRBD2 on 5 matching bases. V dropped 5 bases and J dropped 0 bases, with 14 bases sitting between them. There are 15 residues in the CDR3. Germline assignment: CDR1 MDHEN and CDR2 SYDVKM. The CDR3 region has the DNA TGTGCCAGCAGTACCTATTTTAGCGACTCCTACGAGCAGTACTTC. This encodes CASSTYFSDSYEQYF.

The chain carries TRBV4-1 and TRBJ2-1; the match to TRBD2 covers 8 bases. The germline V gene encodes CDR1 MGHRA and CDR2 YSYEKL. Trimming cost V 5 bases and J 4 bases; bases outside gene matches: 4. This CDR3 region has 14 residues. CDR3 region: CASSSSGSYNEQFF. CDR3 bases: TGCGCCAGCAGCTCCAGCGGGAGTTACAATGAGCAGTTCTTC.

Turning to this clone: Just one base apart from a much larger clone, this may be a read error. The chain uses TRBV6-5 and TRBJ2-7; TRBD2 matches 11 bases. V was pared by 8 bases and J by 2 bases, with 2 bases of the junction left unmatched. The CDR3 consists of 13 residues. Germline V CDR1 and CDR2: MNHEY, SVGAGI. The CDR3 sequence is CASGTSGPYEQYF. The CDR3 nucleotides are TGTGCCAGCGGGACTAGCGGTCCCTACGAGCAGTACTTC.

The genes are TRBV7-9 and TRBJ2-7, with 7 bases fitting TRBD1. Per the germline V gene, CDR1 is SEHNR and CDR2 is FQNEAQ (reference sequence). The CDR3 has 14 amino acids. J gave up 3 bases and V 5 bases, and 7 bases lay outside the gene matches. The CDR3 loop is CASSPDRSHYEQYF. In DNA form, the CDR3 reads TGTGCCAGCAGCCCGGACAGGTCTCACTACGAGCAGTACTTC.

The CDR3 here is CASSLAGRGLYEQYF. The CDR3 DNA follows: TGTGCCAGCAGCTTAGCGGGTCGGGGACTCTACGAGCAGTACTTC. The rearrangement links TRBV7-9 to TRBJ2-7; a possible D gene is TRBD2 (6 bases). Germline CDR1 SEHNR, CDR2 FQNEAQ (reference sequence). The CDR3 consists of 15 residues. V was shortened by 0 bases and J by 3 bases, with 12 bases between the two germline ends. Variable domain in full (rest from reference TRBV7-9 and TRBJ2-7): DTGVSQNPRHKITKRGQNVTFRCDPISEHNRLYWYRQTLGQGPEFLTYFQNEAQLEKSRLLSDRFSAERPKGSFSTLEIQRTEQGDSAMYLCASSLAGRGLYEQYFGPGTRLTVT.

This clone was observed a few times. V is TRBV27 and J is TRBJ2-1, with TRBD2 matching over 10 bases. The germline V gene encodes CDR1 MNHEY and CDR2 SMNVEV (reference sequence). The CDR3 is made up of 16 amino acids. V lost 7 bases to trimming and J lost 2 bases; unmatched junction nucleotides: 8. DNA for the CDR3: TGTGCCAGCACACTAAGGACTAGCGGTACCTACAATGAGCAGTTCTTC. It codes for CASTLRTSGTYNEQFF.

The chain employs TRBV9 and TRBJ2-1; tentatively, D is TRBD2 (6 bases). The ends were cut back, 7 bases at V and 6 bases at J, with 17 bases in the middle. This CDR3 has 14 amino acids. Germline values: CDR1 SGDLS, CDR2 YYNGEE. The CDR3 DNA is TGTGCCAGCGGGGCCTTGGGACTCCGCAATGAGCAGTTCTTC. This encodes CASGALGLRNEQFF.

A note on this clone: The sample holds other DNA sequences that translate to the same CDR3. The chain carries TRBV7-2 and TRBJ2-1; unclear D gene. V shed 1 base and J shed 2 bases, with 6 bases lying between them. The CDR3 contains 14 residues. Germline lookup yields CDR1 SGHTA and CDR2 FQGNSA. The CDR3 nucleotides read TGTGCCAGCAGCTTAGGCTCAACCTACAATGAGCAGTTCTTC. Translation gives CASSLGSTYNEQFF.

The rearrangement joins TRBV5-8 to TRBJ1-1; possible D gene TRBD1, 5 bases. Between the trimmed V and J ends, which lost 1 base and 3 bases, there was a span of 13 bases. CDR3 length: 15 residues. The germline V gene encodes CDR1 SGHTS and CDR2 YDEGEE. The CDR3 DNA sequence: TGTGCCAGCAGCTTGCGGGACCGCCTAGACACTGAAGCTTTCTTT. This sequence encodes CASSLRDRLDTEAFF.

The chain recombines TRBV12-5 with TRBJ2-1; TRBD1 aligns across 9 bases. The CDR3 extends over 20 amino acids. Germline V gene sequence: CDR1 LGHNT, CDR2 FRNRAP. The V and J ends lost 0 bases and 0 bases, in that order; junction bases with no gene match: 12. The CDR3 sequence: CASGLVIRGTGPFSYNEQFF. The CDR3 nucleotides are TGTGCTAGTGGTTTGGTCATCAGAGGGACAGGGCCCTTCTCCTACAATGAGCAGTTCTTC.

This clone has only one observation. The chain employs TRBV6-1 and TRBJ2-7, with a weak D call TRBD2 (6 bases). V was cut by 3 bases and J by 3 bases, with 12 bases left in between. The CDR3 is 14 residues long. Germline lookup yields CDR1 MNHNS and CDR2 SASEGT. CDR3 DNA: TGTGCCAGCAGTGAGGGTGGAGGGGTCTACGAGCAGTACTTC. This sequence encodes CASSEGGGVYEQYF.

The genes are TRBV28 and TRBJ1-5; D unresolved. Germline values: CDR1 MDHEN, CDR2 SYDVKM. The CDR3 has 15 amino acids. V lost 8 bases to trimming and J lost 0 bases, with 14 bases between them. CDR3 DNA sequence: TGTGCCAGCGGACCTTGGACGGATAGCAATCAGCCCCAGCATTTT. Its protein is CASGPWTDSNQPQHF.

Written as DNA, the CDR3 is TGTGCCATCAAGGGTGGGCAGGACAGGGGGCCTGGAAACACCATATATTTT. Translation: CAIKGGQDRGPGNTIYF. This sequence joins TRBV10-3 and TRBJ1-3; 11 nucleotides match TRBD1. The CDR3 is 17 amino acids. Germline CDR1 is ENHRY and CDR2 is SYGVKD. J lost 2 bases, V lost 7 bases, and 10 bases had no gene match.

The chain joins TRBV4-1 to TRBJ2-1; tentative D call: TRBD2 (6 bases). Germline V gives CDR1 MGHRA, CDR2 YSYEKL. V shed 4 bases and J shed 0 bases, with 10 bases lying between them. The CDR3 runs 15 residues. The CDR3 loop is CASSREASSYNEQFF. In DNA form, the CDR3 reads TGCGCCAGCAGCCGGGAGGCTAGCTCCTACAATGAGCAGTTCTTC.

The chain has TRBV5-6 and TRBJ2-5, with D hard to call. V lost 0 bases to trimming and J lost 5 bases, with 8 bases between them. This CDR3 is 13 amino acids long. From germline, CDR1 is SGHDT and CDR2 YYEEEE. Written as DNA, the CDR3 is TGTGCCAGCAGCTTGGGCCACGGCGAGACCCAGTACTTC. This sequence encodes CASSLGHGETQYF.

The gene calls are TRBV14 and TRBJ2-1; D is undetermined. Trimming cost V 1 base and J 3 bases, with 7 bases left between them. Germline CDR1 reads SGHDN; CDR2 reads FVKESK. This CDR3 spans 14 amino acids. The CDR3 DNA is TGTGCCAGCAGCCAAGCCGGAATCTACAATGAGCAGTTCTTC. This gives the protein CASSQAGIYNEQFF. Full variable domain (remainder filled in from reference TRBV14 and TRBJ2-1): EAGVTQFPSHSVIEKGQTVTLRCDPISGHDNLYWYRRVMGKEIKFLLHFVKESKQDESGMPNNRFLAERTGGTYSTLKVQPAELEDSGVYFCASSQAGIYNEQFFGPGTRLTVL.

The chain carries TRBV2 and TRBJ1-5, with D tentatively TRBD1 (5 bases). CDR3 length: 16 amino acids. The germline V gene has CDR1 SNHLY and CDR2 FYNNEI. Trimming took 5 bases from V and 2 from J, leaving 16 bases between them. The CDR3 here is CASSRWGGEGNQPQHF. DNA for the CDR3: TGTGCCAGCAGTCGTTGGGGAGGGGAAGGCAATCAGCCCCAGCATTTT.

This clone was picked up a small number of times. The gene calls are TRBV4-2 and TRBJ1-1; 7 positions match TRBD1. The J segment lost 0 bases and the V segment lost 0 bases, leaving 10 bases of the junction unmatched. The germline CDR1 and CDR2 sequences are LGHNA and YNFKEQ. The CDR3 runs to 18 residues. The CDR3 DNA reads as TGTGCCAGCAGCCAAGATGGTTTACGCCAGGGGGTGAACACTGAAGCTTTCTTT. This gives the protein CASSQDGLRQGVNTEAFF.

This rearrangement joins TRBV27 to TRBJ2-1, with 10 bases aligning to TRBD2. Losses at the gene ends were 6 bases for V and 7 bases for J; bases not matched to a gene: 6. Germline V lookup: CDR1 MNHEY, CDR2 SMNVEV (reference sequence). The CDR3 consists of 14 residues. The CDR3 loop reads CASSWGLAPNEQFF. CDR3 DNA sequence: TGTGCCAGCAGCTGGGGACTAGCGCCGAATGAGCAGTTCTTC.

The chain recombines TRBV4-1 with TRBJ2-3; the match to TRBD2 covers 12 bases. The germline gives CDR1 MGHRA, CDR2 YSYEKL. Trimming removed 0 bases from V and 0 bases from J; junction bases left unmatched: 10. The CDR3 has 20 amino acids. The CDR3: CASSQDLLAGGPISTDTQYF. In nucleotides, the CDR3 is TGCGCCAGCAGCCAAGACTTACTAGCGGGAGGACCTATAAGCACAGATACGCAGTATTTT.

The chain employs TRBV10-3 and TRBJ2-7; the match to TRBD2 covers 13 bases. The CDR3 has 16 amino acids. The V gene's germline CDR1 is ENHRY and CDR2 SYGVKD. V gave up 4 bases and J gave up 6 bases; unmatched junction bases: 9. CDR3 sequence (DNA): TGTGCCATCAGTGCCGGACCGGGACTAGCGGGATTCGAGCAGTACTTC. Translating it yields CAISAGPGLAGFEQYF.

V usage is TRBV2 and J usage is TRBJ2-3; 12 nucleotides agree with TRBD1. Germline V lookup: CDR1 SNHLY, CDR2 FYNNEI. Unmatched junction bases numbered 7, after V lost 8 bases and J lost 1 base. This CDR3 has 16 residues. The CDR3 sequence: CASRDRGLRRTDTQYF. As DNA, the CDR3 is TGTGCCAGCCGGGACAGGGGGCTAAGACGCACAGATACGCAGTATTTT.

The J gene is TRBJ2-7, the V gene TRBV28; TRBD1 matches 10 bases. V was pared by 10 bases and J by 5 bases, with 5 bases of the junction left unmatched. CDR1 is MDHEN, CDR2 SYDVKM, per germline. CDR3 length equals 12 residues. For the CDR3, the DNA is TGTGCCATCCGGGACAGGGGCGACGAGCAGTACTTC. Translated, it gives CAIRDRGDEQYF.

The chain uses TRBV15 and TRBJ1-2; D ambiguous. V lost 0 bases and J 6 bases, leaving 14 bases between the germline ends. This CDR3 is 15 amino acids long. Per germline, CDR1 LNHNV and CDR2 YYDKDF (reference sequence). The CDR3 reads CATSRERWQDNGYTF. In DNA, the CDR3 is TGTGCCACCAGCAGAGAAAGGTGGCAGGATAATGGCTACACCTTC.